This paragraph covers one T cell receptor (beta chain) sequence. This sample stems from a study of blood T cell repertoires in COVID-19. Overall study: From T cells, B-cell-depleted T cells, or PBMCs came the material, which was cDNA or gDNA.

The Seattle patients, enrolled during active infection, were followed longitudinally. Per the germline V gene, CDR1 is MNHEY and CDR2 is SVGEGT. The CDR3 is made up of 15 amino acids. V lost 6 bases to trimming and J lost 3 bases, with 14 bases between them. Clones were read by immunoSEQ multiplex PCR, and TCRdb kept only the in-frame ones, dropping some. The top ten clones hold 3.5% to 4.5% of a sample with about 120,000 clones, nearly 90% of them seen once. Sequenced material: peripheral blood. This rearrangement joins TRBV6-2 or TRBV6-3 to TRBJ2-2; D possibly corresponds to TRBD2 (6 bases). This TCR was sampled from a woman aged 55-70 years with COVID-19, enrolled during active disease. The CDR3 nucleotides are TGTGCCAGCAGCCTCCTCGGGACTGACACCGGGGAGCTGTTTTTT. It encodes CASSLLGTDTGELFF.